This TCR beta chain was captured by sequencing in a study of blood T cells in healthy people across ages (dated by TCRdb to 2015 to 2017). For context, the study as a whole: In model experiments, template switching captured roughly one uniquely barcoded TCR beta cDNA molecule for every two T cells. To track age-related changes in TCR beta repertoire diversity, the study relied on deep sequencing normalized with unique cDNA molecular identifiers. The study analyzed two additional independent replicas of 1 million unique cDNA reads from the same blood draw for two donors, one aged 18 to 29 and one aged 80 or older. To avoid experimental bias, donors of different ages were spread randomly across the sequencing lanes. The donors were divided into four age groups: young (average around 15 years), middle-aged (about 39), aged (approximately 59) and long-lived (82). General study outcomes and caveats: The percentage of naive T cells measured by flow cytometry correlated strongly with observed TCR beta diversity. The CMV infection status of donors was not known, potentially confounding age-related changes in expanded clonotypes. Estimates of total diversity based on one million sequenced T cells were regarded as lower bounds and as underestimates. Since profiling was done on bulk unsorted PBMCs, naive and antigen-experienced compartments could not be conclusively compared. As age increased, observed TCR beta diversity per million T cells dropped in a roughly linear way, and a significant reduction was already evident by age about 40. Compared with the aged group, more naive CD4+ T cells, fewer expanded clones and increased TCR diversity were shown by the long-lived group, suggesting age selection.

The method behind the library was 5' RACE. Sequenced using an Illumina HiSeq 2500. A second PCR of about 6 to 12 cycles was run with a J-beta primer mix and a sample-barcoded 5' primer. Each TCR beta cDNA molecule received a unique molecular identifier from a template-switch 5' adaptor carrying 12 random nucleotides. At least 2.5 million CDR3-containing paired-end reads were obtained from each sample. First-strand cDNA was synthesized from all RNA with the Mint cDNA synthesis kit, primed by a TRBC-specific oligonucleotide. All cDNA was treated with uracil-DNA glycosylase and then went through a first 18-cycle PCR with the universal primers M1SS and BC2_uni_R. The published analysis was carried out like this. For normalization, 1 million high-quality reads were randomly selected from each sample, with every read carrying a distinct molecular identifier. Reads sharing molecular identifiers were discarded rather than binned into consensus sequences. MiTCR, with a Q25 quality threshold and the strictest error-elimination algorithm, was used for CDR3 identification, clonotype clustering and error correction. A nonparametric unseen species model using Euler transformation provided a lower-bound estimate of total TCR beta diversity. Starting from the raw public reads, TCRdb applied fastp trimming at Q25, assembled clones with MiXCR and retained in-frame beta chains. Rows merge per CDR3 protein into single entries with the most common DNA and genes. Clone size and V and J calls follow TCRdb, not the original study. Present in this sample are about 1.6 million distinct CDR3 sequences, approximately 32% of which were seen just once. The ten largest clonotypes hold roughly 12% of the sample.

Notes on this clonotype: The antigen this receptor binds is unknown. Base qualities are not at hand, and no much larger clone is one base apart.

The CDR3 has 14 amino acids, counting the end cysteine and phenylalanine. Only CDR3 DNA is held: 42 bases, read in frame from base 1. Trimming takes 3 bases off V and 11 bases off J; junction bases not matched to a gene: 12. The CDR1 and CDR2 encoded by the germline V gene (reference sequence) are DFQATT and SNEGSKA. Donors were a few dozen systemically healthy Caucasian individuals from Russia aged roughly 6 to 100 years. Around 9.9 milliliters of peripheral blood were collected from each donor into EDTA-treated Vacutainer tubes. Ficoll-Paque density-gradient centrifugation was used to isolate PBMCs, with at least 7 million obtained per sample. Total RNA, at least 6 micrograms per sample, was extracted from PBMCs with Trizol reagent. The percentages of naive CD45RAhigh/CD27high T cells were determined by flow cytometry on a PBMC aliquot from every donor.

The chain links TRBV20-1 with TRBJ1-5; a stretch of 8 junction bases matches TRBD1. Sample: blood. The receptor was isolated from a young woman in good health. The CDR3 in this case is CSASTGGTVGAQHF. The DNA sequence is given as TGCAGTGCTAGCACAGGGGGGACTGTGGGGGCCCAGCATTTT.